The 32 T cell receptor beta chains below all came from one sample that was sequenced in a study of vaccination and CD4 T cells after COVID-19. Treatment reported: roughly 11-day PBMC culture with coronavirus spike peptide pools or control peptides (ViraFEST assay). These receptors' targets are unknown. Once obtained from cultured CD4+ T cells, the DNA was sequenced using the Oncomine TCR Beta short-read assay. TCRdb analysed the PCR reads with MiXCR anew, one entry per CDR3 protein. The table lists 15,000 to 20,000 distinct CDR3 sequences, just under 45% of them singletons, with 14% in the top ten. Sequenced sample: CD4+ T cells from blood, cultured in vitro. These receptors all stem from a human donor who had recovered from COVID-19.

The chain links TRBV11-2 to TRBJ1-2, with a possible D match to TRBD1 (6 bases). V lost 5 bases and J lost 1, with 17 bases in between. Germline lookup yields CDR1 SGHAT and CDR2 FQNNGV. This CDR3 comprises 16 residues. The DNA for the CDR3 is TGTGCCAGCAGCCACTATAGCGACAGGCTTAACTATGGCTACACCTTC. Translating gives CASSHYSDRLNYGYTF.

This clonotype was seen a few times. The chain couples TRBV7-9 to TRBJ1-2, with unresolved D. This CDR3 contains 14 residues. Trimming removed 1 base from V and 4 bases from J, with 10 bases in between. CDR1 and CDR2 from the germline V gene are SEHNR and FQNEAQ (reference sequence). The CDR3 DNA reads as TGTGCCAGCAGCTTAGTTATAGAAGGCTATGGCTACACCTTC. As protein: CASSLVIEGYGYTF.

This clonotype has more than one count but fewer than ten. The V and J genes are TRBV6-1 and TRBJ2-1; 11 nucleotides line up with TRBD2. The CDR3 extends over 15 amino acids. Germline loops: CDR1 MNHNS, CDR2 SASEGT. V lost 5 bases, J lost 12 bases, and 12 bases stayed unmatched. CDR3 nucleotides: TGTGCCAGCAGTACTAGCGGGAGAACGGGTGGAGGGCAGTTCTTC. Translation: CASSTSGRTGGGQFF.

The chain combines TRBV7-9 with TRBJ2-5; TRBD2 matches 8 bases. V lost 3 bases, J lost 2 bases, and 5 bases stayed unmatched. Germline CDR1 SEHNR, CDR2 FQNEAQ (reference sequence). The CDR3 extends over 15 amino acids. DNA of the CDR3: TGTGCCAGCAGCTTTAGCGGGGCCCTACAAGAGACCCAGTACTTC. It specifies CASSFSGALQETQYF.

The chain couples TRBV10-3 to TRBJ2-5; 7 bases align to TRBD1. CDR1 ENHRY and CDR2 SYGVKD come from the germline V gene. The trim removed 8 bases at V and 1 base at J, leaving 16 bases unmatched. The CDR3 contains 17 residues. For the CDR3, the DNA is TGTGCCATCCTTCAACCTCGGACAGGCGAGCCCCAAGAGACCCAGTACTTC. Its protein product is CAILQPRTGEPQETQYF.

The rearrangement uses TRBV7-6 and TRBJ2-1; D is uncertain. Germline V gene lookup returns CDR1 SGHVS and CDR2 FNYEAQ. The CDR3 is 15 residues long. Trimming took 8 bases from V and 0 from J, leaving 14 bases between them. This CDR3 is CASGVRPSSYNEQFF. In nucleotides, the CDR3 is TGTGCCAGCGGCGTAAGGCCGAGCTCCTACAATGAGCAGTTCTTC.

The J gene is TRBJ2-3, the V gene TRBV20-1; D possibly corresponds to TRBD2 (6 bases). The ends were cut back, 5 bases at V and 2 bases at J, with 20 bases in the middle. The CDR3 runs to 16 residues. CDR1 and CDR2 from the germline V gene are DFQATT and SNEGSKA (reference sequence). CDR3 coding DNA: TGCAGTGCTGAGGGGTCTGTCCGGGGGTCCACAGATACGCAGTATTTT. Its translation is CSAEGSVRGSTDTQYF.

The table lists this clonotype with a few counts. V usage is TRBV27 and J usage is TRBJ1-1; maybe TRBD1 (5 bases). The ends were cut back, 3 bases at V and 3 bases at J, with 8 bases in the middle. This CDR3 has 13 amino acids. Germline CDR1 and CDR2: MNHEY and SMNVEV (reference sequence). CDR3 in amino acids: CASSLSRDTEAFF. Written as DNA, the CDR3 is TGTGCCAGCAGTTTGTCCAGGGACACTGAAGCTTTCTTT.

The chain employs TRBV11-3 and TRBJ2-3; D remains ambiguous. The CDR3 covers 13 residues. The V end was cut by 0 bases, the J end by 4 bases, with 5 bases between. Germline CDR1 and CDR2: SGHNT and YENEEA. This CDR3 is CASSLEWSDTQYF. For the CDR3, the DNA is TGTGCCAGCAGCTTAGAATGGTCAGATACGCAGTATTTT.

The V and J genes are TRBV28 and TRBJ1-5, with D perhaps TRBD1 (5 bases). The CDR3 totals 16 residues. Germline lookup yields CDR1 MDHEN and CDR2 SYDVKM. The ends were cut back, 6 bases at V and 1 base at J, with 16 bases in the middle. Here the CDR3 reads CASRPYGQASNQPQHF. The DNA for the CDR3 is TGTGCCAGCAGACCTTATGGACAAGCGAGCAATCAGCCCCAGCATTTT.

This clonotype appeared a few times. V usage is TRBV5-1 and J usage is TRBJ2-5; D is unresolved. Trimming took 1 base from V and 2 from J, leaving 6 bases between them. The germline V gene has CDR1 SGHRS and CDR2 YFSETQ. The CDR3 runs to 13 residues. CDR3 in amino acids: CASSLNVQETQYF. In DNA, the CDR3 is TGCGCCAGCAGCTTGAACGTTCAAGAGACCCAGTACTTC.

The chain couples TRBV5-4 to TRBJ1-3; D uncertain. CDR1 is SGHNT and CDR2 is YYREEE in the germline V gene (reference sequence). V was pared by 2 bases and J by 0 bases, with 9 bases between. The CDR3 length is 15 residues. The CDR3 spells CASSLGSNSGNTIYF. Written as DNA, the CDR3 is TGTGCCAGCAGCTTAGGGAGCAACTCTGGAAACACCATATATTTT.

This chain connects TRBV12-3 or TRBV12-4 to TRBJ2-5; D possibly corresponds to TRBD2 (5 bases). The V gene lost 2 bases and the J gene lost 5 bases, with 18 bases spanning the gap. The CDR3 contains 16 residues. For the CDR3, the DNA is TGTGCCAGCAGTTTAACCAGACGGGGTATGGGGGAGACCCAGTACTTC. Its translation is CASSLTRRGMGETQYF.

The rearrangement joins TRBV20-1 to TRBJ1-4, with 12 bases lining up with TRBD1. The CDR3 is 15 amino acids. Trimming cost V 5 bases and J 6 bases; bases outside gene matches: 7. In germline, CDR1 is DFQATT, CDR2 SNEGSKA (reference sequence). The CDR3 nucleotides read TGCAGTGCTCGGGACAGGGGGCGCCCCTATGAAAAACTGTTTTTT. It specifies CSARDRGRPYEKLFF.

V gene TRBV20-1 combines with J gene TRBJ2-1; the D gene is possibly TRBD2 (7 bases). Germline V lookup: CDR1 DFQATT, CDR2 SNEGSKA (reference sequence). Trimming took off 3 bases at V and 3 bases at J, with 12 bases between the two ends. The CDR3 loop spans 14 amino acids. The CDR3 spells CSASPRGGYNEQFF. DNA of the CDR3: TGCAGTGCTAGCCCTAGGGGGGGCTACAATGAGCAGTTCTTC.

The CDR3 loop reads CASSLIPGGDEQFF. The CDR3 DNA reads as TGTGCCAGCAGCTTAATTCCGGGAGGGGATGAGCAGTTCTTC. V gene TRBV7-9 combines with J gene TRBJ2-1, with 8 bases identical to TRBD2. V shed 2 bases and J 8 bases; nucleotides not matched to a gene: 5. This CDR3 has 14 residues. Germline values: CDR1 SEHNR, CDR2 FQNEAQ (reference sequence). The full variable domain, in which reference TRBV7-9 and TRBJ2-1 provide the parts outside the CDR3, is DTGVSQNPRHKITKRGQNVTFRCDPISEHNRLYWYRQTLGQGPEFLTYFQNEAQLEKSRLLSDRFSAERPKGSFSTLEIQRTEQGDSAMYLCASSLIPGGDEQFFGPGTRLTVL.

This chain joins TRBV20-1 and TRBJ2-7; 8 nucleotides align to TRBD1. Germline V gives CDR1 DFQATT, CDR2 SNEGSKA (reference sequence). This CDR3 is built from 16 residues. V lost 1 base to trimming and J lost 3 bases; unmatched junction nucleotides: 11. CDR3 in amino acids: CSARAVDRGRRYEQYF. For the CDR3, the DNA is TGCAGTGCTAGAGCCGTCGACAGGGGACGCCGCTACGAGCAGTACTTC.

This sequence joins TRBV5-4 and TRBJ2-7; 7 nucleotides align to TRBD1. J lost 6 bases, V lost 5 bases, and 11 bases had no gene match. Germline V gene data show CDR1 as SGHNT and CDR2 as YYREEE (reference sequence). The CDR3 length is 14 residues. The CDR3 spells CASSSGTVKAEQYF. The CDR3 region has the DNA TGTGCCAGCAGTTCCGGGACAGTAAAGGCCGAGCAGTACTTC. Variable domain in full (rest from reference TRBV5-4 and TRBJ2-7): ETGVTQSPTHLIKTRGQQVTLRCSSQSGHNTVSWYQQALGQGPQFIFQYYREEENGRGNFPPRFSGLQFPNYSSELNVNALELDDSALYLCASSSGTVKAEQYFGPGTRLTVT.

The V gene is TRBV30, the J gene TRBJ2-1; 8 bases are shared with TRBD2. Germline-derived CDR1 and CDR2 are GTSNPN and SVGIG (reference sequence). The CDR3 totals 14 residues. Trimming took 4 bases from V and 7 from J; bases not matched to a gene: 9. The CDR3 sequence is CAWIGAGVPNEQFF. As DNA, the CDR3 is TGTGCCTGGATAGGAGCGGGAGTTCCAAATGAGCAGTTCTTC.

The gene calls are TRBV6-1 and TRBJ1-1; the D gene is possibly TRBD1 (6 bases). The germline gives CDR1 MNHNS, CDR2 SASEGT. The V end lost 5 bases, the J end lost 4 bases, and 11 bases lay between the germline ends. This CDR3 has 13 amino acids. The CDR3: CASSPGGGTEAFF. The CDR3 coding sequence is TGTGCCAGCAGTCCAGGAGGGGGCACTGAAGCTTTCTTT.

CDR3 in DNA: TGTGCCAGTTCCCCTGGAGACAGAGCCTACGAGCAGTACTTC. Translated, it gives CASSPGDRAYEQYF. The V gene is TRBV19, the J gene TRBJ2-7, with D possibly TRBD1 on 5 matching bases. This CDR3 is built from 14 residues. Between the trimmed V and J ends, which lost 8 bases and 2 bases, there was a span of 16 bases. The germline V gene has CDR1 LNHDA and CDR2 SQIVND (reference sequence).

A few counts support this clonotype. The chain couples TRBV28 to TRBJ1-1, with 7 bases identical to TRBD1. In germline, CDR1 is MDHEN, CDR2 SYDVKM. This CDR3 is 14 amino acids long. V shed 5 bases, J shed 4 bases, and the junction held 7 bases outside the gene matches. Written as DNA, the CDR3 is TGTGCCAGCAGTCCGCTGGGACAGTCCACTGAAGCTTTCTTT. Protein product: CASSPLGQSTEAFF. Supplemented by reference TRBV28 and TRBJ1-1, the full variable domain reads DVKVTQSSRYLVKRTGEKVFLECVQDMDHENMFWYRQDPGLGLRLIYFSYDVKMKEKGDIPEGYSVSREKKERFSLILESASTNQTSMYLCASSPLGQSTEAFFGQGTRLTVV.

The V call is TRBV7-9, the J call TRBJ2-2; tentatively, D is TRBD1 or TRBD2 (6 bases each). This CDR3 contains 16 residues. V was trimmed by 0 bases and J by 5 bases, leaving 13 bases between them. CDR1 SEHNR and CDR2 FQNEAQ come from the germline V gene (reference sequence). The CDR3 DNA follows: TGTGCCAGCAGCTTAGCGACGGGGGCGAGTACCGGGGAGCTGTTTTTT. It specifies CASSLATGASTGELFF.

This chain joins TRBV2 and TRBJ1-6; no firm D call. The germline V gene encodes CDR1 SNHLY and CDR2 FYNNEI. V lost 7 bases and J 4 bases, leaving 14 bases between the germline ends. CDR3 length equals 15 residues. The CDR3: CASTSGPEYNSPLHF. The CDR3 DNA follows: TGTGCCAGCACCTCCGGGCCCGAGTATAATTCACCCCTCCACTTT.

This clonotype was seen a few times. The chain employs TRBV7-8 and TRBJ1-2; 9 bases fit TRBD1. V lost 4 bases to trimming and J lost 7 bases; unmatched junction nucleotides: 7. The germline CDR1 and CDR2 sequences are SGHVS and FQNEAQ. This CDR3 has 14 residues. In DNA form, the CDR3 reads TGTGCCAGCAGCTCAAGGACAGGGGACCGTGGCTACACCTTC. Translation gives CASSSRTGDRGYTF.

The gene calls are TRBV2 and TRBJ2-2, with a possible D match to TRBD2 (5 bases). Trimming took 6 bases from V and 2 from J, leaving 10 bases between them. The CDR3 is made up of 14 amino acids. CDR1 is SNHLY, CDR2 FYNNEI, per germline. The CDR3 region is CASSDRLNTGELFF. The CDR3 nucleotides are TGTGCCAGCAGCGATAGACTAAACACCGGGGAGCTGTTTTTT.

The CDR3 DNA sequence: TGTGCCAGCAGCTTAGATGGCCTTTCGGGGAGCACAGATACGCAGTATTTT. Its translation is CASSLDGLSGSTDTQYF. V gene TRBV11-3 combines with J gene TRBJ2-3; possibly TRBD2 for D (5 bases). From germline, CDR1 is SGHNT and CDR2 YENEEA. Trimming removed 0 bases from V and 0 bases from J, with 13 bases in between. The length of the CDR3 is 17 residues.

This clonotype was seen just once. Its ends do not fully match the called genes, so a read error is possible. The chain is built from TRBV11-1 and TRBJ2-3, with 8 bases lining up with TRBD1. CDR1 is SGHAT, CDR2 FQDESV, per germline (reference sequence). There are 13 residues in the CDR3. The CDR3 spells CASRGQDTDTQYF. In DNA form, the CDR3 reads TGCGCCAGCAGGGGACAGGACACAGATACGCAGTATTTT.

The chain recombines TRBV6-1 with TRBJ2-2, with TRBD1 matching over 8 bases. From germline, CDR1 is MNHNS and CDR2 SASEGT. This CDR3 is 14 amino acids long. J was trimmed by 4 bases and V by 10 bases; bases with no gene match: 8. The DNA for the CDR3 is TGTGCCACCTGGGGAACAGGGGGCACCGGGGAGCTGTTTTTT. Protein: CATWGTGGTGELFF.

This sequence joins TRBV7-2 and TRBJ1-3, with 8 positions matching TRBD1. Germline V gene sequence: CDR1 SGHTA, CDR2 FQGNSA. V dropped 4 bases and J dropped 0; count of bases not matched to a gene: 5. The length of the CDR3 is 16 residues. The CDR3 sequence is CASSSRTGNSGNTIYF. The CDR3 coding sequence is TGTGCCAGCAGCTCACGGACAGGGAACTCTGGAAACACCATATATTTT.

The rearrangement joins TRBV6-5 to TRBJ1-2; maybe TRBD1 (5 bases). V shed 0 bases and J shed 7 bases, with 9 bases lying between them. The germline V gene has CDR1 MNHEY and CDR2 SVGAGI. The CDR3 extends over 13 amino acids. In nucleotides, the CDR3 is TGTGCCAGCAGTTACTCGACTGGGGGTGGCTACACCTTC. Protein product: CASSYSTGGGYTF.

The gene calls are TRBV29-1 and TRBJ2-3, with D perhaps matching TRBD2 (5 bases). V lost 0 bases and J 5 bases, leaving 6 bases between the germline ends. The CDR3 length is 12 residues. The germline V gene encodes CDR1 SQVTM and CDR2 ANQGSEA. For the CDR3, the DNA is TGCAGCGTTGAAGAGGGGAGAGATACGCAGTATTTT. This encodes CSVEEGRDTQYF.